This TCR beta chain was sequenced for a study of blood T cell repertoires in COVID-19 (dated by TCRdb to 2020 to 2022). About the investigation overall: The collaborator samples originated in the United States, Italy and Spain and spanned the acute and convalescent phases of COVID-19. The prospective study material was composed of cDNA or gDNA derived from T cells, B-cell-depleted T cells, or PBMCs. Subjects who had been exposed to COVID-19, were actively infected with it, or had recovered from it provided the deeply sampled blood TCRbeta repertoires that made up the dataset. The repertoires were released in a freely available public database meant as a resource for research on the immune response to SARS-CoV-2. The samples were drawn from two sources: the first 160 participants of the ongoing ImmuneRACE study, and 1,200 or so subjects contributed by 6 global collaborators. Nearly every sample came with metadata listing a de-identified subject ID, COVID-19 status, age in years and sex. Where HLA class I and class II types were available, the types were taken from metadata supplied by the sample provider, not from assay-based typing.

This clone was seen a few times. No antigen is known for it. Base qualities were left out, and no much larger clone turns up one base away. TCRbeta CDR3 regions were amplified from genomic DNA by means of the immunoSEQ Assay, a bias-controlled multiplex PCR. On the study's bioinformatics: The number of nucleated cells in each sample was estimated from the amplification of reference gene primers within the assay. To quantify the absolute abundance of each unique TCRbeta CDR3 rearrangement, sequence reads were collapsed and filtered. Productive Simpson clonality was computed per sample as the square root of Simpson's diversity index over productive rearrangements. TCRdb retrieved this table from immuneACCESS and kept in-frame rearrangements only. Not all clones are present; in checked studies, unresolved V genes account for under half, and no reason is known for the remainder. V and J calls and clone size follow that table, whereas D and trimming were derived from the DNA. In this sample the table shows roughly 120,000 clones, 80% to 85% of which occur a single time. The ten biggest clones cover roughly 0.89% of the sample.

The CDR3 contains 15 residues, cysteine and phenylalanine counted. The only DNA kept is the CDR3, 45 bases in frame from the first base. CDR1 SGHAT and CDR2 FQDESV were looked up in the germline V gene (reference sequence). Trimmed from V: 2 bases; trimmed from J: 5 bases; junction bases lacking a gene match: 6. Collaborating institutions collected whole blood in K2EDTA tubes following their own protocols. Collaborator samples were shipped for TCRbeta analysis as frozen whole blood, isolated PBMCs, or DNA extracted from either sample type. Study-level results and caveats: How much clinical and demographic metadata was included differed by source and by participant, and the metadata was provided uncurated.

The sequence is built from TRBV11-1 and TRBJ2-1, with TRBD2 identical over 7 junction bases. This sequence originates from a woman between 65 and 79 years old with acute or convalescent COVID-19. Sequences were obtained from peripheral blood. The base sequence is TGTGCCAGCAGCTTAATGTCTAGCGGAAACAATGAGCAGTTCTTC. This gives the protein CASSLMSSGNNEQFF.